This T cell receptor (beta chain) originates from a study of beta chain features in type 1 diabetes. General observations from the study: The similarity of naive, central memory and Treg TCRB repertoires appeared greater among patients than among healthy donors.

Purity (above 95%) was reached by all sorted populations. This clone has a handful of counts. Antigen: not known. The CDR3 covers 18 residues. Per the germline V gene, CDR1 is MGHRA and CDR2 is YSYEKL. With V trimmed by 2 bases and J by 7 bases, 12 bases remained unmatched. Reverse transcription of all isolated RNA meant that expressed TCRB transcripts were sequenced. The table came from immunoSEQ multiplex PCR; TCRdb's copy has only in-frame clones and leaves some out. The data show about 320,000 clones, with less than 15% seen just once and 6.7% held by the top ten. The chain joins TRBV4-1 to TRBJ2-1, with TRBD2 matching 12 bases. This receptor was identified in a man aged 30-40 years in good health. The material sequenced was central memory CD4+ T cells from blood. The CDR3 DNA follows: TGCGCCAGCAGCCAACTGCCGACGACTAGCGGGAGCGGTAATGAGCAGTTCTTC. The encoded protein is CASSQLPTTSGSGNEQFF.